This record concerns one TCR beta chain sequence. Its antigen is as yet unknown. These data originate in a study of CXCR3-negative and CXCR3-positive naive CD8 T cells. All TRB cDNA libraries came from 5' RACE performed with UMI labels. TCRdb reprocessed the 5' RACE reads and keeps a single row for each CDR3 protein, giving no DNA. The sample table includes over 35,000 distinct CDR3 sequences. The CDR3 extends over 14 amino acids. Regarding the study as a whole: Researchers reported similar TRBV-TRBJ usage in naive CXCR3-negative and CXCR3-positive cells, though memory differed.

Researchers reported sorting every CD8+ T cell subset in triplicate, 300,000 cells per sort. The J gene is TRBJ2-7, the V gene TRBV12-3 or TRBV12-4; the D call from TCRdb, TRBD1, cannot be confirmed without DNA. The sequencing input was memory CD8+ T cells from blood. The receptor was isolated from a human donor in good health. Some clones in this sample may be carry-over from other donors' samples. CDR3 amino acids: CASRPTGGAGEQYF.